These T cell receptor beta chains were read from a single sample in a study of T cells in Graves' hyperthyroidism and ophthalmopathy. TCRdb re-called the multiplex PCR reads through MiXCR, storing one row per CDR3 protein. The sample holds about 570,000 distinct CDR3 sequences, around 46% seen once. The sequenced material came from peripheral blood or thyroid tissue (not recorded which). These receptor sequences come from an adult woman with Graves' disease, either hyperthyroidism or ophthalmopathy (not recorded which). CDR3s include the opening cysteine and the closing phenylalanine or tryptophan. The D gene is left open where the match is weak. A row's size may be missing; if present it is once, few, many or a size class.

clone_size: .
j_call: TRBJ2-3
d_call: TRBD2
v_call: TRBV4-2
cdr3_nt: TGTGCCAGCGGCGGGGGAATAGCGGGAGCTCTCCGGTTCACAGATACGCAGTATTTT
cdr3_aa: CASGGGIAGALRFTDTQYF

clone_size: .
j_call: TRBJ2-3
d_call: .
v_call: TRBV7-2
cdr3_nt: TGTGCCAGCAGCGTAGACAGACCAGATACGCAGTATTTT
cdr3_aa: CASSVDRPDTQYF

clone_size: many
j_call: TRBJ2-3
d_call: .
v_call: TRBV5-1
cdr3_nt: TGCGCCAGCAGCACCGAAACTAGCACAGATACGCAGTATTTT
cdr3_aa: CASSTETSTDTQYF

clone_size: .
j_call: TRBJ1-4
d_call: .
v_call: TRBV2
cdr3_nt: .
cdr3_aa: CASRQGLGYTFGSGTRWNEKLFF

clone_size: .
j_call: TRBJ2-1
d_call: .
v_call: TRBV10-3
cdr3_nt: TGTGCCATCAGCCTGGGAGTGAAGCAGTTCTTC
cdr3_aa: CAISLGVKQFF

clone_size: few
j_call: TRBJ2-2
d_call: TRBD1
v_call: TRBV20-1
cdr3_nt: TGCAGTGCTAGACCAGTTTGGGACAGGGGGCTGTTTTTT
cdr3_aa: CSARPVWDRGLFF

clone_size: many
j_call: TRBJ2-2
d_call: TRBD2
v_call: TRBV12-3/TRBV12-4
cdr3_nt: TGTGCCAGCAGTTGGACTAGCGGGAGCATGAGGACCGGGGAGCTGTTTTTT
cdr3_aa: CASSWTSGSMRTGELFF

clone_size: many
j_call: TRBJ1-1
d_call: .
v_call: TRBV5-6
cdr3_nt: TGTGCCAGCAGCCCCCAAAATGAGGACACTGAAGCTTTCTTT
cdr3_aa: CASSPQNEDTEAFF

clone_size: many
j_call: TRBJ1-1
d_call: .
v_call: TRBV10-3
cdr3_nt: TGTGCCACCGGTTCGGGGATTGAAGCTTTCTTT
cdr3_aa: CATGSGIEAFF

clone_size: .
j_call: TRBJ2-7
d_call: TRBD1
v_call: TRBV19
cdr3_nt: TGTGCCAGCGGACCAGGGGGCTACGAGCAGTACTTC
cdr3_aa: CASGPGGYEQYF

clone_size: .
j_call: TRBJ1-2
d_call: TRBD1
v_call: TRBV7-2
cdr3_nt: TGTGCCAGCAGCTTGCGACAGGGTTACTATGGCTACACCTTC
cdr3_aa: CASSLRQGYYGYTF

clone_size: .
j_call: TRBJ2-5
d_call: TRBD2
v_call: TRBV7-6
cdr3_nt: TGTGCCAGCAGTTCCCCCCAGTGGGCGGGAGGGCCGGGAGAGACCCAGTACTTC
cdr3_aa: CASSSPQWAGGPGETQYF

clone_size: many
j_call: TRBJ1-3
d_call: .
v_call: TRBV20-1
cdr3_nt: TGCAGTGCCCAGAAAAGCTCTGGAAACACCATATATTTT
cdr3_aa: CSAQKSSGNTIYF

clone_size: many
j_call: TRBJ1-1
d_call: .
v_call: TRBV5-1
cdr3_nt: TGCGCCAGCAGCTTGGGGGGGGGTTACACTGAAGCTTTCTTT
cdr3_aa: CASSLGGGYTEAFF

clone_size: many
j_call: TRBJ1-2
d_call: .
v_call: TRBV5-5
cdr3_nt: TGTGCCAGCAGCTTCGGGGAATTCGTTAACTATGGCTACACCTTC
cdr3_aa: CASSFGEFVNYGYTF

clone_size: .
j_call: TRBJ2-7
d_call: TRBD1
v_call: TRBV12-3/TRBV12-4
cdr3_nt: TGTGCTAGTGGTTTGGTACGCCGACAGGGACCCGAGCAGTACTTC
cdr3_aa: CASGLVRRQGPEQYF

clone_size: .
j_call: TRBJ2-5
d_call: .
v_call: TRBV13
cdr3_nt: TGTGCCAGCAGCTTACGGCAGGGAGTACGAACACCGGGGAGGGAGACCCAGTACTTC
cdr3_aa: CASSLRQGVRTPGRETQYF

clone_size: many
j_call: TRBJ2-2
d_call: .
v_call: TRBV6-1
cdr3_nt: TGTGCCAGCAGCGTCTCGGGCGACACCGGGGAGCTGTTTTTT
cdr3_aa: CASSVSGDTGELFF

clone_size: .
j_call: TRBJ2-2
d_call: TRBD2
v_call: TRBV15
cdr3_nt: TGTGCCACCAGCAGACCTAGCGGTAGCACCGGGGAGCTGTTTTTT
cdr3_aa: CATSRPSGSTGELFF

clone_size: .
j_call: TRBJ1-2
d_call: TRBD1
v_call: TRBV7-2
cdr3_nt: TGTGCCAGCAGCTTCGTCAGGTACGGACAGGCGTATGGCTACACCTTC
cdr3_aa: CASSFVRYGQAYGYTF

clone_size: few
j_call: TRBJ1-1
d_call: TRBD1
v_call: TRBV29-1
cdr3_nt: TGCAGCGCCGGGGACAGGGGGAGGAACACTGAAGCTTTCTTT
cdr3_aa: CSAGDRGRNTEAFF

clone_size: many
j_call: TRBJ1-1
d_call: .
v_call: TRBV6-6
cdr3_nt: TGTGCCAGCAGCGACCGTCAGGGAGCAGCTGAAGCTTTCTTT
cdr3_aa: CASSDRQGAAEAFF

clone_size: many
j_call: TRBJ2-7
d_call: TRBD2
v_call: TRBV7-7
cdr3_nt: TGTGCTAGCAGCCGGGGACTAGCGGGAGATGAGCAGTACTTC
cdr3_aa: CASSRGLAGDEQYF

clone_size: many
j_call: TRBJ2-5
d_call: TRBD2
v_call: TRBV5-1
cdr3_nt: TGCGCCAGCAGCTTCCTCTTGTCTAGCGGGCCTAAGACCCAGTACTTC
cdr3_aa: CASSFLLSSGPKTQYF

clone_size: many
j_call: TRBJ2-5
d_call: .
v_call: TRBV4-1
cdr3_nt: TGCGCCAGCAGCCAACGTTGGGAGAACCGAGAGACCCAGTACTTC
cdr3_aa: CASSQRWENRETQYF

clone_size: .
j_call: TRBJ2-7
d_call: TRBD2
v_call: TRBV29-1
cdr3_nt: TGCAGCGCCTTCTTCGGACTAGCGGGGGCGTCCTTTATCGACGAGCAGTACTTC
cdr3_aa: CSAFFGLAGASFIDEQYF

clone_size: .
j_call: TRBJ1-1
d_call: .
v_call: TRBV28
cdr3_nt: TGTGCCAGCAGTTCCCAGGGGAGGGGCCGGACTGAAGCTTTCTTT
cdr3_aa: CASSSQGRGRTEAFF

clone_size: many
j_call: TRBJ2-5
d_call: TRBD2
v_call: TRBV12-5
cdr3_nt: TGTGCTAGTGGACGCGGACTAGCGGAAGAGACCCAGTACTTC
cdr3_aa: CASGRGLAEETQYF